The sequence of this TCR beta chain was determined in a study of shared clonotypes between healthy human individuals. Study-wide results and limits: Sampling included only blood; tissue repertoires likely differ.

A remark on this clone: Its antigen remains unidentified.

Sorted-subset replicate PCR reactions contained roughly 210 ng DNA, corresponding to roughly 29,000 T cell genomes. TCRdb's table, derived via immunoSEQ multiplex PCR, lists solely in-frame clones and lacks some. Among 2 million to 2.5 million clones listed, over 85% were seen once. V shed 5 bases, J shed 4 bases, and the junction held 11 bases outside the gene matches. The CDR3 length is 17 residues. In germline, CDR1 is SGHRS, CDR2 YFSETQ. V usage is TRBV5-1 and J usage is TRBJ2-1; TRBD2 agrees at 11 bases. The TCR was taken from a man aged 18 to 29 in good health. Some clones in this sample may be carry-over from other donors' samples. The specimen sequenced was naive CD4+ T cells from PBMCs. Documented subset: CD45RA+ positively selected. The CDR3, as DNA: TGCGCCAGCAGGCTGAACACCGGGACTAGCGGATACAATGAGCAGTTCTTC. Translated, it gives CASRLNTGTSGYNEQFF.